There are many counts of the clone carrying this T cell receptor (beta chain). Its antigen is unidentified. The library protocol tagged individual cDNA molecules with unique molecular identifiers. A single record per CDR3 protein comes from TCRdb applying MiXCR to the 5' RACE reads. In the table there are about 32,000 distinct CDR3 sequences, around 3.9% of which are singletons. This sample was included in a study of early T cells in non-severe SARS-CoV-2 infection. Across the study: Sequencing of bulk RNA from unsorted whole blood was done, without chain pairing. Study outcomes and limitations: VDJdb matching, biased toward anti-spike CD8 responses, missed private and CD4 specificities.

Germline V gene data show CDR1 as MDHEN and CDR2 as SYDVKM. The CDR3 covers 11 residues. V was trimmed by 2 bases and J by 9 bases, leaving 5 bases between them. The sample was whole blood. The origin of this receptor is an adult who was a healthcare worker with PCR-confirmed SARS-CoV-2 infection or an uninfected control (not recorded which). The genes are TRBV28 and TRBJ2-1; D unresolved. The CDR3 reads CASSLPGEQFF. In nucleotides, the CDR3 is TGTGCCAGCAGTTTACCGGGTGAGCAGTTCTTC. The complete variable domain, with remaining parts taken from reference TRBV28 and TRBJ2-1, reads DVKVTQSSRYLVKRTGEKVFLECVQDMDHENMFWYRQDPGLGLRLIYFSYDVKMKEKGDIPEGYSVSREKKERFSLILESASTNQTSMYLCASSLPGEQFFGPGTRLTVL.